The TCR beta chain under discussion was sequenced for a study of T cells in Graves' hyperthyroidism and ophthalmopathy. The table lists this clonotype with a few counts. Its target is unknown. Mismatch with germline at one junction end may stem from a read error. Amplified TCR beta CDR3 regions derived from RNA transcripts. Primed by the HTBI set, a first-round RT-PCR was run on the TCR CDR3. TCRdb re-called the multiplex PCR reads with MiXCR, one entry per CDR3 protein. The table records hundreds of thousands of distinct CDR3 sequences, nearly 45% of them present only once. Study results and limitations: Ophthalmopathy was identified by the model a median approximately 6.4 months ahead of onset. The authors' 13 V-J model separated ophthalmopathy from stable hyperthyroidism.

This CDR3 comprises 15 residues. Germline CDR1 ENHRY, CDR2 SYGVKD. The chain carries TRBV10-3 and TRBJ2-7, with D perhaps matching TRBD1 (5 bases). This receptor was obtained from an adult man with Graves' disease, either hyperthyroidism or ophthalmopathy (not recorded which). The sequencing sample was made of peripheral blood or thyroid tissue (not recorded which). The CDR3 DNA is TGTGCCAGCAGTCCTCAGGGATCCCCTACCTACGAGCAGTACTTC. It encodes CASSPQGSPTYEQYF.